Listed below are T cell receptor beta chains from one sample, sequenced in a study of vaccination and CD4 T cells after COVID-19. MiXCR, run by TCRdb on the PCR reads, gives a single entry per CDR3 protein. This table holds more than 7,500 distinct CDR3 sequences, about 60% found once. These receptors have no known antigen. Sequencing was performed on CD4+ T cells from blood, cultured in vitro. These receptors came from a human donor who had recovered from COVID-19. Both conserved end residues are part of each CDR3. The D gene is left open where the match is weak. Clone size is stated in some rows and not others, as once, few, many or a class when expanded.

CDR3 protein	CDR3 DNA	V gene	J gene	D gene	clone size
CASSFGIMQILKNTEAFF	TGCGCCAGCAGCTTCGGGATCATGCAGATCCTCAAGAACACTGAAGCTTTCTTT	TRBV5-1	TRBJ1-1	NA	NA
CSAEKRTASQETQYF	TGCAGTGCGGAGAAACGGACAGCATCTCAAGAGACCCAGTACTTC	TRBV20-1	TRBJ2-5	NA	NA
CASSFNREGAEAFF	TGTGCCAGCAGTTTTAACAGGGAGGGGGCTGAAGCTTTCTTT	TRBV12-3/TRBV12-4	TRBJ1-1	NA	NA
CASSPAPNTEAFF	TGTGCCAGCTCACCAGCACCGAACACTGAAGCTTTCTTT	TRBV18	TRBJ1-1	NA	NA
CASRPTVGVDGETQYF	TGTGCCAGCAGGCCTACAGTAGGGGTAGATGGGGAGACCCAGTACTTC	TRBV6-4	TRBJ2-5	NA	few
CASSEAQKGQPQHF	TGTGCCAGCAGTGAAGCGCAAAAGGGACAGCCCCAGCATTTT	TRBV6-1	TRBJ1-5	NA	large
CASSDIGGRGYEQYF	TGTGCCAGTAGCGATATTGGAGGCAGGGGTTACGAGCAGTACTTC	TRBV19	TRBJ2-7	NA	NA
CASSLSRGYQPQHF	TGTGCCAGCAGTTTAAGCAGGGGTTATCAGCCCCAGCATTTT	TRBV6-5	TRBJ1-5	NA	NA
CASSWGQGDGYTF	TGTGCCAGCAGTTGGGGACAGGGCGATGGCTACACCTTC	TRBV6-5	TRBJ1-2	TRBD1	NA
CASSAQGDGENTEAFF	TGTGCCAGTAGTGCACAGGGGGACGGGGAGAACACTGAAGCTTTCTTT	TRBV19	TRBJ1-1	TRBD1	NA
CASSLGGAGNTGELFF	TGTGCCAGCAGCTTAGGGGGGGCCGGAAACACCGGGGAGCTGTTTTTT	TRBV7-6	TRBJ2-2	NA	NA
CASSPPSGYGYTF	TGTGCCAGCTCACCACCGTCGGGGTATGGCTACACCTTC	TRBV18	TRBJ1-2	NA	few
CASSARRLSSYEQYF	TGTGCCAGCAGTGCGAGGCGACTTAGCTCCTACGAGCAGTACTTC	TRBV2	TRBJ2-7	NA	NA
CAWSLTGVGSPLHF	TGTGCCTGGAGTCTGACTGGGGTAGGCTCACCCCTCCACTTT	TRBV30	TRBJ1-6	NA	NA
CASRQRQGPSSQNTEAFF	TGTGCCAGCAGACAAAGACAGGGGCCTTCCAGCCAGAACACTGAAGCTTTCTTT	TRBV6-1	TRBJ1-1	TRBD1	NA
CATSNRAGNTIYF	TGTGCCACCAGTAACAGGGCTGGAAACACCATATATTTT	TRBV24-1	TRBJ1-3	NA	few
CAISDRGNTGELFF	TGTGCCATCAGTGATCGGGGGAACACCGGGGAGCTGTTTTTT	TRBV10-3	TRBJ2-2	NA	NA
CSARQGGGGTQYF	TGCAGTGCTCGACAGGGAGGTGGAGGGACCCAGTACTTC	TRBV20-1	TRBJ2-5	NA	NA
CASSTDPGNTQYF	TGTGCCAGCAGCACGGACCCGGGCAATACGCAGTATTTT	TRBV7-9	TRBJ2-3	NA	NA
CASLLAGGEQYF	TGTGCCAGCTTACTAGCGGGAGGTGAGCAGTACTTC	TRBV28	TRBJ2-7	TRBD2	NA
CASSLAGTGGANTEAFF	TGTGCCAGCAGCTTAGCCGGAACAGGGGGCGCGAACACTGAAGCTTTCTTT	TRBV7-2	TRBJ1-1	TRBD1	few
CASSYPPGPNTGELFF	TGTGCCAGCAGTTACCCGCCAGGCCCGAACACCGGGGAGCTGTTTTTT	TRBV6-5	TRBJ2-2	NA	once
CASKLSYGYTF	TGTGCCAGCAAACTAAGTTATGGCTACACCTTC	TRBV21-1	TRBJ1-2	NA	once
CASSQPGLAGNEQFF	TGTGCCAGCAGCCAACCGGGACTAGCGGGCAATGAGCAGTTCTTC	TRBV7-3	TRBJ2-1	TRBD2	few
CASRPGQGTYLNQPQHF	TGTGCCAGCAGGCCGGGACAGGGGACTTACCTCAATCAGCCCCAGCATTTT	TRBV6-1	TRBJ1-5	TRBD1	NA
CSARDEESGGSRRAFF	TGCAGTGCTAGAGATGAAGAGTCAGGGGGATCCCGGCGAGCTTTCTTT	TRBV20-1	TRBJ1-1	TRBD1	few
CASSIVQGRNTEAFF	TGTGCCAGTAGTATTGTGCAGGGGCGGAACACTGAAGCTTTCTTT	TRBV19	TRBJ1-1	NA	NA
CASSRATTGSVGGAFF	TGTGCCAGCTCCCGGGCAACGACAGGGTCGGTTGGAGGAGCTTTCTTT	TRBV6-2/TRBV6-3	TRBJ1-1	TRBD1	NA
CASRLGLAGVNEQFF	TGTGCCAGCAGGTTAGGACTAGCGGGAGTCAATGAGCAGTTCTTC	TRBV6-1	TRBJ2-1	TRBD2	NA
CASSLAQSLSGSYNEQFF	TGTGCCAGCAGCTTAGCCCAGTCACTGTCAGGGAGCTACAATGAGCAGTTCTTC	TRBV7-8	TRBJ2-1	NA	medium-sized
CASKMTGSGSEAFF	TGTGCCAGCAAGATGACAGGGTCTGGCTCTGAAGCTTTCTTT	TRBV12-3/TRBV12-4	TRBJ1-1	TRBD1	NA
CASSENGEDGYTF	TGTGCCAGCAGTGAAAATGGGGAAGATGGCTACACCTTC	TRBV6-1	TRBJ1-2	NA	medium-sized
CASRRTSGQAGGETQYF	TGTGCCAGCAGGAGGACTAGCGGGCAAGCAGGGGGGGAGACCCAGTACTTC	TRBV2	TRBJ2-5	TRBD2	NA
CASSRQGWADSNQPQHF	TGTGCCAGCAGTCGACAGGGATGGGCTGATAGCAATCAGCCCCAGCATTTT	TRBV6-1	TRBJ1-5	TRBD1	NA
CASSYDGGRSSPLHF	TGTGCCAGCAGTTACGACGGGGGGCGCAGTTCACCCCTCCACTTT	TRBV27	TRBJ1-6	NA	few
CASRRGSSYEQYF	TGTGCCAGCAGGCGGGGGAGCTCCTACGAGCAGTACTTC	TRBV6-2/TRBV6-3	TRBJ2-7	TRBD2	once
CATSPRTGFEPQHF	TGTGCCACCAGCCCACGGACAGGGTTTGAGCCCCAGCATTTT	TRBV15	TRBJ1-5	TRBD1	few
CASSSRTSGGPNEQFF	TGTGCCAGCAGCTCGCGGACTAGCGGGGGGCCCAATGAGCAGTTCTTC	TRBV7-2	TRBJ2-1	TRBD2	NA
CASSRTGDNNEQFF	TGCGCCAGCAGCCGGACAGGGGATAACAATGAGCAGTTCTTC	TRBV5-1	TRBJ2-1	TRBD1	few
CSASNSGQGDSYTF	TGCAGTGCTAGTAATTCGGGACAGGGGGATAGCTACACCTTC	TRBV20-1	TRBJ1-2	TRBD1	NA
CASPVGYRNYGYTF	TGTGCCAGCCCGGTGGGGTATCGTAACTATGGCTACACCTTC	TRBV21-1	TRBJ1-2	NA	large
CASSSPAGSYEQYF	TGTGCCAGCAGCTCCCCAGCGGGGTCCTACGAGCAGTACTTC	TRBV7-2	TRBJ2-7	TRBD2	NA
CAISPGQRVGGYTF	TGTGCCATCAGCCCGGGACAGAGGGTTGGTGGCTACACCTTC	TRBV10-3	TRBJ1-2	TRBD1	NA
CAAKARSQETQYF	TGTGCCGCCAAGGCCAGATCCCAAGAGACCCAGTACTTC	TRBV27	TRBJ2-5	NA	NA
CAWSKGLAGGDEQFF	TGTGCCTGGAGTAAGGGACTAGCGGGAGGGGATGAGCAGTTCTTC	TRBV30	TRBJ2-1	TRBD2	few
CASSPGAVGTDTQYF	TGTGCCAGCTCACCCGGGGCTGTAGGCACAGATACGCAGTATTTT	TRBV18	TRBJ2-3	NA	few
CSATKTVSMEAFF	TGCAGTGCTACTAAGACAGTGAGCATGGAAGCTTTCTTT	TRBV20-1	TRBJ1-1	NA	NA
CASSTLSQGANTEAFF	TGTGCCAGCAGTACCCTCTCACAGGGCGCGAACACTGAAGCTTTCTTT	TRBV27	TRBJ1-1	NA	medium-sized
CASSPTGTVGDTEAFF	TGTGCCAGCTCACCAACCGGGACAGTCGGTGACACTGAAGCTTTCTTT	TRBV18	TRBJ1-1	TRBD1	NA
CASSIGGQETQYF	TGTGCCAGTAGTATAGGCGGCCAAGAGACCCAGTACTTC	TRBV19	TRBJ2-5	NA	few
CASSLRSGQAHGYTF	TGTGCCAGCAGTTTACGCAGCGGACAGGCGCATGGCTACACCTTC	TRBV27	TRBJ1-2	TRBD1	NA
CASSSGTGIAGLHF	TGTGCCAGCAGTTCCGGGACAGGGATTGCAGGTCTCCACTTT	TRBV6-5	TRBJ1-6	TRBD1	few
CSARDLRTVDQPQHF	TGCAGTGCTAGAGATCTACGGACTGTTGATCAGCCCCAGCATTTT	TRBV20-1	TRBJ1-5	NA	NA
CASRDAPGGYTF	TGTGCCAGCAGGGACGCGCCTGGTGGCTACACCTTC	TRBV6-1	TRBJ1-2	NA	NA
CASSLRDTEAFF	TGTGCCAGCAGTTTGAGAGACACTGAAGCTTTCTTT	TRBV12-3/TRBV12-4	TRBJ1-1	NA	NA